Shown below are 2 T cell receptor beta chains from a single sample sequenced in a study of CD8 T cells in ankylosing spondylitis. One entry per CDR3 protein results from TCRdb running MiXCR on the 5' RACE reads. The sample contains around 250,000 distinct CDR3 sequences, approximately 12% of which appear only once. Material for sequencing was blood, either unsorted or a sorted T cell fraction (not recorded which). The receptors were gathered from a male donor with ankylosing spondylitis or in good health (not recorded which).

This clonotype was observed at least ten times. J is TRBJ1-2 and V is TRBV15, with D unclear. The V end was cut by 0 bases, the J end by 5 bases, with 7 bases between. The germline gives CDR1 LNHNV, CDR2 YYDKDF (reference sequence). The CDR3 is 13 residues long. The CDR3 DNA reads as TGTGCCACCAGCAGAGACTGGGATTATGGCTACACCTTC. Translated: CATSRDWDYGYTF. The whole variable domain, filled in from reference TRBV15 and TRBJ1-2, reads DAMVIQNPRYQVTQFGKPVTLSCSQTLNHNVMYWYQQKSSQAPKLLFHYYDKDFNNEADTPDNFQSRRPNTSFCFLDIRSPGLGDTAMYLCATSRDWDYGYTFGSGTRLTVV.

In this sample, this clonotype turned up many times. The chain joins TRBV29-1 to TRBJ2-7, with 8 bases lining up with TRBD2. Germline lookup yields CDR1 SQVTM and CDR2 ANQGSEA. Trimming took 3 bases from V and 5 from J; bases not matched to a gene: 9. CDR3 length equals 14 residues. CDR3 in amino acids: CSVESGTRPHEQYF. The CDR3, as DNA: TGCAGCGTTGAGTCCGGGACTAGGCCTCACGAGCAGTACTTC.